The T cell receptor beta chain described here comes from a study of OX40 agonist ivuxolimab in advanced cancers. As for the study more broadly: Ivuxolimab, which targeted the costimulatory receptor OX40 (CD134), was an agonistic, fully human IgG2 monoclonal antibody. Patients were allowed to have had prior anti-PD-1, anti-PD-L1 or anti-CTLA-4 therapy, and approximately 41% of the dose-escalation patients had previously received checkpoint inhibitors. Partial responses occurred in three dose-escalation patients, of whom one had hepatocellular carcinoma and two had cutaneous melanoma. Intravenous ivuxolimab was administered to patients every 2 weeks at six dose levels: 0.01, 0.1, 0.3, 1.5, 3 and 10 mg/kg. The dose-escalation cohort was about 86% male with a mean age of about 58 years, ranging from roughly 20 to 80. The point of sequencing TCRbeta in the periphery was to test whether ivuxolimab changed TCR sequence diversity and drove clonal T-cell expansion. Of the approximately 54 patients in dose escalation, about 20 had hepatocellular carcinoma, roughly 15 had melanoma, 9 had renal cell carcinoma and 9 had head and neck cancer. The paper covers the monotherapy dose-escalation part of the phase I ivuxolimab trial, which included N ≈ 50 patients.

The table lists this clone with a few counts. Its antigen is still unknown. The input lacks base qualities; no much larger clone sits a single base away. What the authors observed across the whole study: On average, CD8+ T cells showed more expanded clones than CD4+ T cells after ivuxolimab. At doses of 0.1 to 3.0 mg/kg, clonal expansion of both CD4+ and CD8+ T cells in blood was seen between baseline and week 6. In partial responders in the 0.1-3.0 mg/kg groups, normalized peripheral clonal expansion was found to be among the lowest, especially among CD8+ T cells. Which antigens the clonally expanded peripheral T cells were specific for was not determined. Low levels of normalized T-cell clonal expansion were also seen in some patients who did not respond.

For this chain, trimming is 0 bases at the V end and 7 bases at the J end, and the number of junction bases without a gene match is 8. There are 17 amino acids in the CDR3, from cysteine to phenylalanine inclusive. Just CDR3 DNA is preserved here, 51 bases in frame from base 1. CDR1 and CDR2 (SGHVS, FQNEAQ) derive from the germline V gene. The trial excluded patients who had a history of autoimmune disease or who were on systemic immunosuppression. Peripheral blood for TCR sequencing was collected from all dose cohorts at baseline, on cycle 4 day 1, and on cycle 7 day 1. Samples were obtained from an open-label, multicenter, first-in-human phase I dose-escalation trial of ivuxolimab. The trial enrolled adults with locally advanced or metastatic head and neck squamous cell, hepatocellular, melanoma or renal cell carcinoma. Before TCR sequencing, CD4+ T cells and CD8+ T cells were sorted from peripheral blood as separate populations.

For sequencing of the TCRbeta CDR3 region, genomic DNA was extracted from the sorted cells. The immunoSEQ Assay was used for sequencing of TCRbeta CDR3 regions. In its TCRdb copy, this immuneACCESS table keeps in-frame sequences only and misses some clones. Where compared with another copy, unresolved V genes explain less than half of these, and the others have no known cause. The sample records 90,000 to 150,000 clones, roughly nine tenths of which are singletons. The ten largest clonotypes hold under 0.7% of the sample. The source is an adult with an advanced solid tumor such as melanoma, head and neck, liver or kidney cancer. The starting material was CD4+ or CD8+ T cells sorted from blood, obtained in a trial of the OX40 agonist ivuxolimab. The chain is encoded by TRBV7-8 joined to TRBJ1-5, with 11 middle bases fitting TRBD1. The CDR3 amino acid sequence is: CASSLAGGQGARQPQHF. The DNA sequence is TGTGCCAGCAGCTTAGCCGGAGGACAGGGGGCCCGGCAGCCCCAGCATTTT. Supplemented by the reference TRBV7-8 and TRBJ1-5 proteins around the CDR3, the complete variable domain is GAGVSQSPRYKVAKRGQDVALRCDPISGHVSLFWYQQALGQGPEFLTYFQNEAQLDKSGLPSDRFFAERPEGSVSTLKIQRTQQEDSAVYLCASSLAGGQGARQPQHFGDGTRLSIL.